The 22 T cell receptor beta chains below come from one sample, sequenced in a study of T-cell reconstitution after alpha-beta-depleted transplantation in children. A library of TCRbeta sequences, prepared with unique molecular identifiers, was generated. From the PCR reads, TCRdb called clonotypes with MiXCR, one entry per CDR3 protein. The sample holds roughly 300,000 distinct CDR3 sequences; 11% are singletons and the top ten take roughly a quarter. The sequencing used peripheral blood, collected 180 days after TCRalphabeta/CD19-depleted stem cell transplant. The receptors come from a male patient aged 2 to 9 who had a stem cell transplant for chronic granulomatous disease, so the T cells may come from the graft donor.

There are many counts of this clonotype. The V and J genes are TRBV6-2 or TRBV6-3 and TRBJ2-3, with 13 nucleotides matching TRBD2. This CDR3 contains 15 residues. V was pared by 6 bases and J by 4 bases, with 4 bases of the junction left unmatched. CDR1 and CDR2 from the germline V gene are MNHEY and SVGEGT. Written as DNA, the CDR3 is TGTGCCAGCAGCGGACTAGCGGGGGAGGCAGATACGCAGTATTTT. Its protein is CASSGLAGEADTQYF.

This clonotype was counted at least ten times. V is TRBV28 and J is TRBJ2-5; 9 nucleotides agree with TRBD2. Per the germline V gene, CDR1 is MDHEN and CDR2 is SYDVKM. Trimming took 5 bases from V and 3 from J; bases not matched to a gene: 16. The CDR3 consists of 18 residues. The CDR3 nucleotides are TGTGCCAGCAGTGCCCTCTGGGAGCGGGAGGCCGTCAAAGAGACCCAGTACTTC. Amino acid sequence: CASSALWEREAVKETQYF.

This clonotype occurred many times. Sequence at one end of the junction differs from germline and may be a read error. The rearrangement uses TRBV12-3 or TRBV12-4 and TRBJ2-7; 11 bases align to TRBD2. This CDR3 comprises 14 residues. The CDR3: CASSLAGGRGEQYF. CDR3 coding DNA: TGTGCCAGCAGTCTAGCGGGAGGTCGGGGTGAGCAGTACTTC.

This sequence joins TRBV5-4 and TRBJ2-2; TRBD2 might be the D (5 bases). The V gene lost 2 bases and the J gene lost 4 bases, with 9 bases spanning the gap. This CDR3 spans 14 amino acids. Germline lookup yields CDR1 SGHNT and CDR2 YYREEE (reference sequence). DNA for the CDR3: TGTGCCAGCAGCTTACTGGCGGGCACCGGGGAGCTGTTTTTT. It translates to CASSLLAGTGELFF.

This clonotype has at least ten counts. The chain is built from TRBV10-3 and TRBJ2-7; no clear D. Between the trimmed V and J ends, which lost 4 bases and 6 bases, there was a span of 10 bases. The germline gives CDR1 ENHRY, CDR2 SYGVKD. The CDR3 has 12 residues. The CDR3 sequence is CAISGLAGEQYF. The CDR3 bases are TGTGCCATCAGTGGACTGGCCGGCGAGCAGTACTTC.

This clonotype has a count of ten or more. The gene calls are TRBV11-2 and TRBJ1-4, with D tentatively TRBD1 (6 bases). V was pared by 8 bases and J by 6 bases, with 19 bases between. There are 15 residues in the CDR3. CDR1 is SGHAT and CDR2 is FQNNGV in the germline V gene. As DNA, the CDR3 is TGTGCCAGCCAACAGACGGAGTCAGGGGATGAAAAACTGTTTTTT. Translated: CASQQTESGDEKLFF.

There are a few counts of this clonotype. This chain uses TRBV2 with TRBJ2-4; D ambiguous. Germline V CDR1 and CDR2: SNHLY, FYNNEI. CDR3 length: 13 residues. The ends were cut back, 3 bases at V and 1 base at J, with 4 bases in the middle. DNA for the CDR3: TGTGCCAGCAGTGAGGGGGCCAAAAACATTCAGTACTTC. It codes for CASSEGAKNIQYF.

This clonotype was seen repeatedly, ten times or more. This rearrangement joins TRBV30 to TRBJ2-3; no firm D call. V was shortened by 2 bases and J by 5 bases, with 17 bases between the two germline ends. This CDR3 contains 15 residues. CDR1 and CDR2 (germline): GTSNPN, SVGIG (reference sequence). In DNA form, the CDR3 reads TGTGCCTGGAGTAAAGAGGCAGGTAGTCGAGATACGCAGTATTTT. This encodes CAWSKEAGSRDTQYF.

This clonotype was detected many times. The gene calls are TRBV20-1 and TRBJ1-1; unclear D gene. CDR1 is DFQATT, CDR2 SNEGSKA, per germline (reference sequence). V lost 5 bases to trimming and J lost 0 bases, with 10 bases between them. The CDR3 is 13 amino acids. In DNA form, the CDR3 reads TGCAGTGCTTCAGACCGAATGAACACTGAAGCTTTCTTT. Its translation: CSASDRMNTEAFF.

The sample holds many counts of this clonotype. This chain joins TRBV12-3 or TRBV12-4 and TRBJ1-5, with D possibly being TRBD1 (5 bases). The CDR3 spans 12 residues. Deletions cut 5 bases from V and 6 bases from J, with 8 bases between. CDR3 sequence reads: CASSPGFQPQHF. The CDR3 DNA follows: TGTGCCAGCAGTCCAGGGTTTCAGCCCCAGCATTTT.

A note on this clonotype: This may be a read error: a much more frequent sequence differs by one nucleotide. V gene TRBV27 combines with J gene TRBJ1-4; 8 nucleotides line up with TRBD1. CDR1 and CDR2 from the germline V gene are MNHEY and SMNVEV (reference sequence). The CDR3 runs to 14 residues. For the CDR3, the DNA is TGTGCCAGCAGTACAGGGGGTCCACATGAAAAACAGTTTTTT. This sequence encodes CASSTGGPHEKQFF.

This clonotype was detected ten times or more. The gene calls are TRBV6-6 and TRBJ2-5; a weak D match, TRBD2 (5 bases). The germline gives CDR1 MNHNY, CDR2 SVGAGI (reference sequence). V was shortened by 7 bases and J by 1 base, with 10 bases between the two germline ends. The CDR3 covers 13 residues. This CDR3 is CASTSRGQETQYF. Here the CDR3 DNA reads TGTGCCAGCACCTCCCGGGGCCAAGAGACCCAGTACTTC.

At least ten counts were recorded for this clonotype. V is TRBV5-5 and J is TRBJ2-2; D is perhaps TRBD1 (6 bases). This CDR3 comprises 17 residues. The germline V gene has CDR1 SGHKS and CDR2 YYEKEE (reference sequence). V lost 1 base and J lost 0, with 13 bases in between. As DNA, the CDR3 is TGTGCCAGCAGCTTGACGGGATGGACAGCGAACACCGGGGAGCTGTTTTTT. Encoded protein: CASSLTGWTANTGELFF.

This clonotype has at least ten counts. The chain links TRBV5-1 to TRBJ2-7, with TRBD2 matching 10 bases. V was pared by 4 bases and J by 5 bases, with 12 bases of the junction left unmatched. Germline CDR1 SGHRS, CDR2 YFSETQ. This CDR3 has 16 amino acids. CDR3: CASSLFPSGSKDEQYF. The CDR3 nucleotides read TGCGCCAGCAGCCTTTTTCCTAGCGGGAGCAAAGACGAGCAGTACTTC.

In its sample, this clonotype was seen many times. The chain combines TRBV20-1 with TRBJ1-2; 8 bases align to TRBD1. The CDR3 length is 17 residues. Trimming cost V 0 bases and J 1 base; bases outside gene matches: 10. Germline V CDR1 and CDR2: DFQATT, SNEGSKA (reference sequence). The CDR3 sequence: CSARERTGTFSNYGYTF. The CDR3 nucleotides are TGCAGTGCTAGAGAGAGGACAGGGACCTTTAGTAACTATGGCTACACCTTC.

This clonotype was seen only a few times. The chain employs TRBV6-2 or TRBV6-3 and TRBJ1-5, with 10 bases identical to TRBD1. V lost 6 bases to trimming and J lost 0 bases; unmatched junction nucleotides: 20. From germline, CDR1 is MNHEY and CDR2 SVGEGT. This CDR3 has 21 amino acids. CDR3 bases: TGTGCCAGCAGACATTCTACCGGGACAGGGGTCCAGAGAATTAGCAATCAGCCCCAGCATTTT. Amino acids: CASRHSTGTGVQRISNQPQHF.

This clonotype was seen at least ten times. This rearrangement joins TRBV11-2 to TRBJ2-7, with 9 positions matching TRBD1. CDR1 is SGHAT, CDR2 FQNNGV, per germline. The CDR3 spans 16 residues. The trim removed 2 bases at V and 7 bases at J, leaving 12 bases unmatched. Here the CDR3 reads CASSLTVGQGTGEQYF. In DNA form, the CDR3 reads TGTGCCAGCAGCTTAACAGTCGGACAGGGGACGGGGGAGCAGTACTTC.

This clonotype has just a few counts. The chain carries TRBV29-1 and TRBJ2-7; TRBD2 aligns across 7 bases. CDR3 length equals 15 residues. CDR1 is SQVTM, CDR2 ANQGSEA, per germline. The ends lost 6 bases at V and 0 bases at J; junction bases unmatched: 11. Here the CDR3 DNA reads TGCAGCGTCGACTTGGGGACTACAAGCTCCTACGAGCAGTACTTC. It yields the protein CSVDLGTTSSYEQYF.

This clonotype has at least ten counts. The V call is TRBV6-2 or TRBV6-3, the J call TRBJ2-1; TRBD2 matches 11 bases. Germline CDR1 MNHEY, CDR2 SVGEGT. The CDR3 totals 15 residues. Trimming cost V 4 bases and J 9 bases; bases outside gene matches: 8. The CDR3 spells CASSFDSGRAGEQFF. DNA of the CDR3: TGTGCCAGCAGTTTCGATAGCGGGAGGGCCGGTGAGCAGTTCTTC.

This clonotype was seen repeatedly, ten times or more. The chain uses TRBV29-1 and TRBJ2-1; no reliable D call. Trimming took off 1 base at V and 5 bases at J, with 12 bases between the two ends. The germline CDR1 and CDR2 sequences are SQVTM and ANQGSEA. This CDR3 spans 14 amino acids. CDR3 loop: CSVEVPNRNNEQFF. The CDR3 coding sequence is TGCAGCGTTGAAGTTCCTAACCGCAACAATGAGCAGTTCTTC.

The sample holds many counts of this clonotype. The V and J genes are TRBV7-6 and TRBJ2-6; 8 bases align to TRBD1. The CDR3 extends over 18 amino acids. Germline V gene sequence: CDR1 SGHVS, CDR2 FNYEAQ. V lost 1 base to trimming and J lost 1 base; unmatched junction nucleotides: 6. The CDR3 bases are TGTGCCAGCAGCTTAGATGGGACAGGTAGTTCTGGGGCCAACGTCCTGACTTTC. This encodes CASSLDGTGSSGANVLTF.

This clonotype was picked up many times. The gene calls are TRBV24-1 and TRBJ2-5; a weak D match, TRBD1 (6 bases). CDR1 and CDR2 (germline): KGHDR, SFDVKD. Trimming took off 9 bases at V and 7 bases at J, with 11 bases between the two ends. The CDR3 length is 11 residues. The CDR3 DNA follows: TGTGCCACCGGACAGATGGGGACCCAGTACTTC. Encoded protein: CATGQMGTQYF.